This is a list of T cell receptor beta chains from one sample in a study of cytomegalovirus exposure and HLA in healthy donors. Libraries were prepared by immunoSEQ multiplex PCR; TCRdb keeps only in-frame clonotypes and omits some of them. The sample includes 150,000 to 200,000 clones, roughly 84% of them seen just once. The specimen was PBMCs. These receptors all come from a boy between 10 and 17 years old in good health and CMV-seronegative. CDR3s include the opening cysteine and the closing phenylalanine or tryptophan. The D gene is left open where the match is weak. Clone size is stated in some rows and not others, as once, few, many or a class when expanded.

D gene,V gene,CDR3 length,clone size,J gene,CDR3 DNA,CDR3 protein
NA,TRBV28,13,once,TRBJ1-4,TGTGCCAGCAGGGGGGCTCGGAATGAAAAACTGTTTTTT,CASRGARNEKLFF
NA,TRBV7-3,13,NA,TRBJ2-7,TGTGCCAGCAGCTTATTAGACTTTGGCGAGCAGTACTTC,CASSLLDFGEQYF
TRBD1,TRBV30,11,NA,TRBJ1-1,TGTGCCTGGAGAGGGGGCGGGTGGGCTTTCTTT,CAWRGGGWAFF
TRBD1,TRBV6-5,12,NA,TRBJ1-2,TGTGCCAGCAGGTTGACAGGGGCTGGCTACACCTTC,CASRLTGAGYTF
NA,TRBV11-2,12,NA,TRBJ2-7,TGTGCCAGCAGCACGAGCTCCTACGAGCAGTACTTC,CASSTSSYEQYF
NA,TRBV6-1,15,NA,TRBJ2-7,TGTGCCAGCAGTTCACGGGGGCAGGGAGGGAACGAGCAGTACTTC,CASSSRGQGGNEQYF
NA,TRBV7-9,14,NA,TRBJ2-7,TGTTCCAGCAGCCTCTTCGACGGGACCTACGAGCAGTACTTC,CSSSLFDGTYEQYF
TRBD1,TRBV9,18,NA,TRBJ2-6,TGTGCCAGCAGCGAAGTTCCCCAGGGGGCAGGTGGGGCCAACGTCCTGACTTTC,CASSEVPQGAGGANVLTF
TRBD2,TRBV29-1,16,NA,TRBJ2-1,TGCAGCGTTCCGGAGTGGAGCGGGAGGGTGGCCAATGAGCAGTTCTTC,CSVPEWSGRVANEQFF
NA,TRBV9,16,NA,TRBJ1-1,TGTGCCAGCAGCCCGAACGACGGGGGGGCAAACACTGAAGCTTTCTTT,CASSPNDGGANTEAFF
NA,TRBV30,14,NA,TRBJ1-1,TGTGCCTGGAGTGCGGGAACTCTGAACACTGAAGCTTTCTTT,CAWSAGTLNTEAFF
NA,TRBV9,15,NA,TRBJ2-7,TGTGCCAGCAGCGTAGGGGGGGGCAGCAAGAACGAGCAGTACTTC,CASSVGGGSKNEQYF
NA,TRBV5-6,15,NA,TRBJ2-6,TGTGCCAGCAGCTTGATATACTCTGGGGCCAACGTCCTGACTTTC,CASSLIYSGANVLTF
NA,TRBV27,13,NA,TRBJ2-5,TGTGCCAGCAGTTTATCGGGAGTAGAGACCCAGTACTTC,CASSLSGVETQYF
TRBD1,TRBV5-1,17,once,TRBJ2-1,TGCGCCAGCTACGACGGACAGGGGGTCAGCTCCTACAATGAGCAGTTCTTC,CASYDGQGVSSYNEQFF
TRBD1,TRBV6-6,14,NA,TRBJ1-2,TGTGCCAGCAGTTACCGTACAGGGGGCAATGGCTACACCTTC,CASSYRTGGNGYTF
TRBD1,TRBV2,13,NA,TRBJ2-1,TGTGCCAGCAGCCGGGACAGGAACAATGAGCAGTTCTTC,CASSRDRNNEQFF
NA,TRBV5-6,14,NA,TRBJ2-7,TGTGCCAGCAGCCTCCCGGAGGGATCCTACGAGCAGTACTTC,CASSLPEGSYEQYF
TRBD2,TRBV5-6,18,once,TRBJ2-3,TGTGCCAGCAGCTCCAGCCCCCGGCTAGCGGGGGGCCGGGATACGCAGTATTTT,CASSSSPRLAGGRDTQYF
NA,TRBV5-4,14,NA,TRBJ2-7,TGTGCCAGCAGCTTGGTGGGCTCCCCCTACGAGCAGTACTTC,CASSLVGSPYEQYF